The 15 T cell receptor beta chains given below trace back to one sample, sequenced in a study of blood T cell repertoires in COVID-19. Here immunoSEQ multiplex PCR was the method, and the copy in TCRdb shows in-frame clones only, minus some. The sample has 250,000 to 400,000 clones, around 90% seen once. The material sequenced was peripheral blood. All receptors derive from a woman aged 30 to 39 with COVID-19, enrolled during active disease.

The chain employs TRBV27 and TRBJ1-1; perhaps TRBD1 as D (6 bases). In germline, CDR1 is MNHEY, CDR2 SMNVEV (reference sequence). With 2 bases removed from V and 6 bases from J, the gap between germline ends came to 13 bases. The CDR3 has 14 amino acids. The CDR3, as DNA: TGTGCCAGCAGTTTAGCAGGGGCGATCGCTGAAGCTTTCTTT. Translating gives CASSLAGAIAEAFF.

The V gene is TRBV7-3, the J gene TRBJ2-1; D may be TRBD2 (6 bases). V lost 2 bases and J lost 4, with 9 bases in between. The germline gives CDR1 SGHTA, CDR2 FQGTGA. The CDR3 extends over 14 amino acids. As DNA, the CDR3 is TGTGCCAGCAGCTTAGAGGCGGGGTACAATGAGCAGTTCTTC. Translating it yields CASSLEAGYNEQFF.

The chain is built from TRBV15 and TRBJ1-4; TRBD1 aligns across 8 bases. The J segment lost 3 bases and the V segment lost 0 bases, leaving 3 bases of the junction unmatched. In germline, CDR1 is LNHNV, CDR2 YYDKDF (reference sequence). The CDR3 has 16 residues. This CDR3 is CATSRDSTGANEKLFF. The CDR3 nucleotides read TGTGCCACCAGCAGAGATTCGACAGGGGCTAATGAAAAACTGTTTTTT.

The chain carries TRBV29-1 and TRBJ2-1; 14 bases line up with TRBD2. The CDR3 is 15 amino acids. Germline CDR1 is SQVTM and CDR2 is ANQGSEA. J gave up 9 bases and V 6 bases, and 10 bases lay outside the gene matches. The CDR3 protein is CSVAPTSGRESEQFF. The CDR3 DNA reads TGCAGCGTGGCTCCGACTAGCGGGAGGGAGAGTGAGCAGTTCTTC.

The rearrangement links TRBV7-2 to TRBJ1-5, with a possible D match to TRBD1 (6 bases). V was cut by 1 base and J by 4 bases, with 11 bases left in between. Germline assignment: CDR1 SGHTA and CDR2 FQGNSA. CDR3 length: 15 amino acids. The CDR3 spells CASSLVGGENQPQHF. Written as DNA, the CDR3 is TGTGCCAGCAGCTTAGTAGGGGGTGAAAATCAGCCCCAGCATTTT.

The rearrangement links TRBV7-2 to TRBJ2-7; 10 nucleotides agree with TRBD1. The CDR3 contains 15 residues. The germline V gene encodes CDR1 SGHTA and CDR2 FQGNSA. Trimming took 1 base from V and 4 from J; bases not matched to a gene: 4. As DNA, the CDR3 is TGTGCCAGCAGCTTAGATGGGGACAGGGGATACGAGCAGTACTTC. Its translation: CASSLDGDRGYEQYF.

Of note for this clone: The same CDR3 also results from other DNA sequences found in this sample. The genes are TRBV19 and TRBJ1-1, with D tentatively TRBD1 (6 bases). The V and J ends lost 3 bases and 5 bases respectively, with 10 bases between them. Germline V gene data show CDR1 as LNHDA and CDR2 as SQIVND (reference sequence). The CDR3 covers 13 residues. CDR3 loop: CASSITGKTEAFF. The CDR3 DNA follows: TGTGCCAGTAGTATCACAGGGAAGACTGAAGCTTTCTTT.

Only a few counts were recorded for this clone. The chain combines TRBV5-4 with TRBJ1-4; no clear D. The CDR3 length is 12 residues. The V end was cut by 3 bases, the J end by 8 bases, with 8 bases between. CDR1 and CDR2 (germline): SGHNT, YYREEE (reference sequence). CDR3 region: CASSYLGEKLFF. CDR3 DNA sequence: TGTGCCAGCAGCTACCTCGGGGAAAAACTGTTTTTT.

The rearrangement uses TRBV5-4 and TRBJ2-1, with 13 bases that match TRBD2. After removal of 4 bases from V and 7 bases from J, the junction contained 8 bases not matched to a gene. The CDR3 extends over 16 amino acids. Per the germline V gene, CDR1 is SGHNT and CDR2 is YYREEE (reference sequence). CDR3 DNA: TGTGCCAGCAGCGCCACTAGCGGGAGGGCTCTTAATGAGCAGTTCTTC. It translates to CASSATSGRALNEQFF.

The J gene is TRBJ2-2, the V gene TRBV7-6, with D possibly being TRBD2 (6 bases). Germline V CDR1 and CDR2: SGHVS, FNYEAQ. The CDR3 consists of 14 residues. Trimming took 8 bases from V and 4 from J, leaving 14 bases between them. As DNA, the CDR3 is TGTGCCAGCGGGGTCCCCGGGGGCACCGGGGAGCTGTTTTTT. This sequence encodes CASGVPGGTGELFF. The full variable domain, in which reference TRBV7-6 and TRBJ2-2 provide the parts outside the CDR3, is GAGVSQSPRYKVTKRGQDVALRCDPISGHVSLYWYRQALGQGPEFLTYFNYEAQQDKSGLPNDRFSAERPEGSISTLTIQRTEQRDSAMYRCASGVPGGTGELFFGEGSRLTVL.

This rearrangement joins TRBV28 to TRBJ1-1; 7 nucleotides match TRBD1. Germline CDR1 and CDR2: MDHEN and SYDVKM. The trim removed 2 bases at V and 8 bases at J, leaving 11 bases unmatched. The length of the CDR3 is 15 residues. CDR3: CASSLLLRGRGEAFF. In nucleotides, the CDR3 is TGTGCCAGCAGTTTACTGTTGAGGGGGCGCGGGGAAGCTTTCTTT. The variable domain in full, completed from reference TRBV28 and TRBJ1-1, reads DVKVTQSSRYLVKRTGEKVFLECVQDMDHENMFWYRQDPGLGLRLIYFSYDVKMKEKGDIPEGYSVSREKKERFSLILESASTNQTSMYLCASSLLLRGRGEAFFGQGTRLTVV.

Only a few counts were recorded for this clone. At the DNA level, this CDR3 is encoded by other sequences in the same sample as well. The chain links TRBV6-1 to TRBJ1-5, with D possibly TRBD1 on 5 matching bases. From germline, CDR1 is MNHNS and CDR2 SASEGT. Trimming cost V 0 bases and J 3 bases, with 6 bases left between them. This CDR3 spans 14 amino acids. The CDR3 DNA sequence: TGTGCCAGCAGTGAAGCACAGGTCAATCAGCCCCAGCATTTT. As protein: CASSEAQVNQPQHF.

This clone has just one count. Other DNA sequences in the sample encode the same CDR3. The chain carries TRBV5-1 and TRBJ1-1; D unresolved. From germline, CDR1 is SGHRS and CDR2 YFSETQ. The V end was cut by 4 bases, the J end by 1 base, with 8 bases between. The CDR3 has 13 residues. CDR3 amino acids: CASSPAGNTEAFF. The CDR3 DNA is TGCGCCAGCAGCCCAGCGGGGAACACTGAAGCTTTCTTT.

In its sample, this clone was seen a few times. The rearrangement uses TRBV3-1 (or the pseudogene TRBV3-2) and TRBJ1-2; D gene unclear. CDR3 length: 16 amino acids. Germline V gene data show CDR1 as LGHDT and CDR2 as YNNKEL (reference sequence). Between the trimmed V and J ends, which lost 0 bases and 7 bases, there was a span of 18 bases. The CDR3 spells CASSQDYRQPRGGYTF. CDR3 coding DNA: TGTGCCAGCAGCCAAGATTATCGGCAGCCCAGAGGTGGCTACACCTTC.

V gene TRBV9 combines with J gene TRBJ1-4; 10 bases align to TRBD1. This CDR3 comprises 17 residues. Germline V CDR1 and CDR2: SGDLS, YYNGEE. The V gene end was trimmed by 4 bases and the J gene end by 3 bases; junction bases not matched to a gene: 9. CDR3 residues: CASSMTGGVTANEKLFF. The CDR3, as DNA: TGTGCCAGCAGCATGACAGGGGGCGTGACAGCTAATGAAAAACTGTTTTTT.